Listed below are T cell receptor beta chains from one sample, sequenced in a study of T-cell reconstitution after alpha-beta-depleted transplantation in children. TCRdb redid the calling of the PCR reads with MiXCR, one entry per CDR3 protein. The data contain about 360,000 distinct CDR3 sequences, less than 15% of them singletons. Sequencing used PBMCs, obtained from the stem cell graft. These TCRs come from a human donor who donated a stem cell graft to a child with Fanconi anemia. The CDR3 runs from the conserved cysteine through the conserved F or W. A D gene is named only where the DNA matches it firmly. Clone size is given for some rows only: seen once, a few or many times, or a class if the clone is expanded.

j_gene	v_gene	d_gene	abundance	CDR3aa	CDR3nt
TRBJ2-6	TRBV6-2/TRBV6-3	TRBD1	many	CASSYSLGTGDRGANVLTF	TGTGCCAGCAGTTACTCCTTAGGGACAGGGGATCGCGGGGCCAACGTCCTGACTTTC
TRBJ2-3	TRBV7-2	NA	NA	CASSPYTTSTDTQYF	TGTGCCAGCAGCCCCTACACGACTTCCACAGATACGCAGTATTTT
TRBJ2-5	TRBV7-2	NA	many	CASSFNRGYWETQYF	TGTGCCAGCAGCTTTAACCGGGGGTACTGGGAGACCCAGTACTTC
TRBJ2-7	TRBV13	TRBD1	many	CASSRRTGGMYEQYF	TGTGCCAGCAGCCGACGGACAGGCGGAATGTACGAGCAGTACTTC
TRBJ2-2	TRBV18	TRBD2	few	CASSSSSSGTYTGELFF	TGTGCCAGCTCATCATCTTCCAGCGGGACCTACACCGGGGAGCTGTTTTTT
TRBJ2-3	TRBV28	NA	NA	CASSFRLNTQYF	TGTGCCAGCAGTTTCCGACTTAATACGCAGTATTTT
TRBJ2-7	TRBV5-1	NA	few	CASSSQPGRSSYEQYF	TGCGCCAGCAGCTCTCAACCGGGACGGAGCTCCTACGAGCAGTACTTC
TRBJ1-2	TRBV25-1	TRBD1	few	CASSAGQGNYGYTF	TGTGCCAGCAGTGCAGGACAGGGAAACTATGGCTACACCTTC
TRBJ2-7	TRBV7-9	NA	many	CASSPDGYEQYF	TGTGCCAGCAGCCCCGACGGATACGAGCAGTACTTC
TRBJ2-5	TRBV5-1	NA	few	CASSFEQTQYF	TGCGCCAGCAGTTTTGAACAGACCCAGTACTTC
TRBJ1-1	TRBV12-3/TRBV12-4	NA	NA	CASRRTATEAFF	TGTGCCAGCAGAAGGACAGCCACTGAAGCTTTCTTT
TRBJ2-1	TRBV20-1	NA	many	CSARAGSGEDNEQFF	TGCAGTGCTAGGGCGGGGTCTGGCGAGGACAATGAGCAGTTCTTC
TRBJ2-2	TRBV7-9	NA	NA	CASSLYDGELFF	TGTGCCAGCAGCTTATATGACGGGGAGCTGTTTTTT
TRBJ1-4	TRBV7-6	NA	NA	CASSPDVTGQKLFF	TGTGCCAGCAGCCCGGACGTAACAGGTCAAAAACTGTTTTTT
TRBJ2-7	TRBV7-9	NA	NA	CASTHSQIVLGQYF	TGTGCCAGCACCCACAGTCAGATAGTCCTCGGGCAGTACTTC
TRBJ2-5	TRBV3-1	TRBD2	NA	CASSQDRGLMVETQYF	TGTGCCAGCAGCCAAGATAGGGGACTAATGGTGGAGACCCAGTACTTC
TRBJ1-4	TRBV5-1	NA	many	CASSFQGTNEKLFF	TGCGCCAGCAGCTTTCAGGGGACTAATGAAAAACTGTTTTTT
TRBJ2-3	TRBV7-8	NA	few	CASSLALEGSPPSDTQYF	TGTGCCAGCAGCTTAGCGTTGGAGGGCAGTCCCCCATCAGATACGCAGTATTTT
TRBJ2-1	TRBV7-9	NA	NA	CAPSSYNEQFF	TGTGCCCCCTCCTCGTACAATGAGCAGTTCTTC
TRBJ1-2	TRBV20-1	NA	many	CSAKLYGYTF	TGCAGTGCTAAACTTTATGGCTACACCTTC
TRBJ2-5	TRBV29-1	NA	NA	CSVAPSHGEETQYF	TGCAGCGTTGCCCCCTCCCACGGAGAAGAGACCCAGTACTTC
TRBJ2-1	TRBV20-1	NA	many	CSASPRRGLSYNEQFF	TGCAGTGCTAGTCCGAGACGAGGGCTTTCCTACAATGAGCAGTTCTTC
TRBJ1-4	TRBV2	TRBD1	NA	CASTGTARNRVFF	TGTGCCAGCACCGGGACAGCGAGAAACAGGGTGTTTTTT
TRBJ2-5	TRBV18	TRBD1	once	CASSPGLDRAETQYF	TGTGCCAGCTCACCAGGCCTCGACAGGGCTGAGACCCAGTACTTC
TRBJ1-2	TRBV12-3/TRBV12-4	NA	few	CASSRLGTGGYGYTF	TGTGCCAGCAGTCGCCTAGGGACTGGGGGCTATGGCTACACCTTC
TRBJ2-7	TRBV7-9	NA	few	CASSSSDNNGQYF	TGTGCCAGCAGCTCGAGTGACAATAACGGGCAGTACTTC
TRBJ2-5	TRBV12-3/TRBV12-4	TRBD2	few	CASSIAGAQETQYF	TGTGCCAGCAGTATAGCGGGGGCCCAAGAGACCCAGTACTTC
TRBJ2-7	TRBV27	NA	NA	CASSFRGGLGREQYF	TGTGCCAGCAGTTTCCGGGGCGGCCTCGGAAGGGAGCAGTACTTC
TRBJ1-6	TRBV6-1	TRBD1	few	CASSDTTGGRVALHF	TGTGCCAGCAGTGATACAACAGGGGGTAGGGTAGCCCTCCACTTT
TRBJ2-6	TRBV3-1	NA	NA	CASSLWDSGANVLTF	TGTGCCAGCAGCCTTTGGGACTCTGGGGCCAACGTCCTGACTTTC
TRBJ2-3	TRBV6-2/TRBV6-3	TRBD1	NA	CASSYSFSGTGPTDTQYF	TGTGCCAGCAGTTACTCGTTTTCTGGGACAGGGCCCACAGATACGCAGTATTTT
TRBJ2-3	TRBV6-1	TRBD1	few	CASRRTGADTQYF	TGTGCCAGCAGGCGGACAGGGGCAGATACGCAGTATTTT
TRBJ1-1	TRBV29-1	NA	NA	CSVERTVGDTEAFF	TGCAGCGTTGAACGAACAGTTGGGGACACTGAAGCTTTCTTT
TRBJ1-3	TRBV4-1	TRBD1	few	CASSRTGAFSGNTIYF	TGCGCCAGCAGCCGGACAGGGGCATTCTCTGGAAACACCATATATTTT
TRBJ2-1	TRBV5-1	NA	few	CASSSPKDSYNEQFF	TGCGCCAGCAGCTCGCCCAAGGACAGTTACAATGAGCAGTTCTTC
TRBJ2-1	TRBV5-5	NA	NA	CASSLGVAAYNEQFF	TGTGCCAGCAGCTTAGGAGTAGCGGCGTACAATGAGCAGTTCTTC
TRBJ1-3	TRBV5-5	NA	NA	CASSLKVVTGNTIYF	TGTGCCAGCAGCTTGAAGGTGGTGACTGGAAACACCATATATTTT
TRBJ2-4	TRBV29-1	TRBD1	NA	CSGSQGSGNIQYF	TGCAGCGGATCACAGGGGTCGGGAAACATTCAGTACTTC
TRBJ1-1	TRBV7-9	TRBD1	NA	CASSYGQANTEAFF	TGTGCCAGCAGCTACGGACAGGCTAACACTGAAGCTTTCTTT
TRBJ1-3	TRBV6-5	TRBD1	many	CASSRGQAGGNTIYF	TGTGCCAGCAGCCGGGGACAGGCCGGTGGAAACACCATATATTTT
TRBJ1-1	TRBV18	TRBD1	once	CASSPQRQGRANTEAFF	TGTGCCAGCTCACCCCAGAGACAGGGACGGGCGAACACTGAAGCTTTCTTT
TRBJ2-2	TRBV6-5	TRBD1	few	CASSYSKPWTGSSTGELFF	TGTGCCAGCAGTTACTCAAAACCCTGGACAGGGAGTTCGACCGGGGAGCTGTTTTTT